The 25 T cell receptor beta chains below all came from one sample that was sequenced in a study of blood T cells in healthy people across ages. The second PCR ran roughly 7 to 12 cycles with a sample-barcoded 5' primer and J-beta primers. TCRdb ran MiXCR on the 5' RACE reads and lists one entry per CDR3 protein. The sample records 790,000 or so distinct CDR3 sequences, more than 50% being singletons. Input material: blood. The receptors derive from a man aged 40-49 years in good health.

Here the CDR3 DNA reads TGCAGTGCTAGGGTCCCCACTGAAGCTTTCTTT. This sequence encodes CSARVPTEAFF. The chain couples TRBV20-1 to TRBJ1-1; D unclear. The CDR3 has 11 amino acids. V shed 3 bases and J shed 4 bases, with 6 bases lying between them. CDR1 and CDR2 from the germline V gene are DFQATT and SNEGSKA (reference sequence).

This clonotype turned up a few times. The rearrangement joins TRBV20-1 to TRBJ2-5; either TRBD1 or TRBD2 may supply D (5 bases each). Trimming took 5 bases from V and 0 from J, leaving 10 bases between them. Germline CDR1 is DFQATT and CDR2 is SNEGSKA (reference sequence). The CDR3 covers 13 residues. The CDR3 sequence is CSASEGYQETQYF. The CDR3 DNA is TGCAGTGCTTCTGAGGGGTACCAAGAGACCCAGTACTTC.

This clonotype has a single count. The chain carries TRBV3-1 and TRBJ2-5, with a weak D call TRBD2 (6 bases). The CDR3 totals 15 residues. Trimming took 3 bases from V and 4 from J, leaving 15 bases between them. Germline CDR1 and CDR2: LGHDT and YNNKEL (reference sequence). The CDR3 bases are TGTGCCAGCAGCCATAAGCGGGTGAGCCTAGAGACCCAGTACTTC. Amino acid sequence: CASSHKRVSLETQYF.

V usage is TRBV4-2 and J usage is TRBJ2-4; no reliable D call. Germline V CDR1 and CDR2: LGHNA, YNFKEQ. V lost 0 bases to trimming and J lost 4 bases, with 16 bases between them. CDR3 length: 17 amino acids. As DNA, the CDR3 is TGTGCCAGCAGCCAAGAGCCCCGCAGGCAGAATAAAAACATTCAGTACTTC. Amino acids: CASSQEPRRQNKNIQYF.

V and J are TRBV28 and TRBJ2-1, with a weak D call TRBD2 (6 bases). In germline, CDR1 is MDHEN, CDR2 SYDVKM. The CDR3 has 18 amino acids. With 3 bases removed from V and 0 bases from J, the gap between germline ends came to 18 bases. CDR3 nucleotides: TGTGCCAGCAGTTTGGGCGGGACTTTCCTAAGCTCCTACAATGAGCAGTTCTTC. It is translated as CASSLGGTFLSSYNEQFF.

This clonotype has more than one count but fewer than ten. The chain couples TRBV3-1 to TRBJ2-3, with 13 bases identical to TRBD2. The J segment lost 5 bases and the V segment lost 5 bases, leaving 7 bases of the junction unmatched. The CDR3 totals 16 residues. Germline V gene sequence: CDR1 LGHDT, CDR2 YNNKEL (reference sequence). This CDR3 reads CASSGGLAGVGDTQYF. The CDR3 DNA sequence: TGTGCCAGCAGCGGTGGACTAGCGGGAGTCGGAGATACGCAGTATTTT.

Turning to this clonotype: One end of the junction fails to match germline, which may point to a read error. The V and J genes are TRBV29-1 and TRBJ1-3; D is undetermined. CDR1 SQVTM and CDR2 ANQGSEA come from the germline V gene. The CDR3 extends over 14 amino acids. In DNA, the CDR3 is TGCAGCGTCGAAGACGGCCTCTCTGGAAACACCATATATTTT. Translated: CSVEDGLSGNTIYF.

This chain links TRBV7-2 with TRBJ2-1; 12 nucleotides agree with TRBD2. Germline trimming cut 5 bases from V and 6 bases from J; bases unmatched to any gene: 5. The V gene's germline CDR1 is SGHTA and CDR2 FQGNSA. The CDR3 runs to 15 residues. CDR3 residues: CASSTLAGGGNEQFF. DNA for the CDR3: TGTGCCAGCAGCACTCTAGCGGGGGGGGGCAATGAGCAGTTCTTC.

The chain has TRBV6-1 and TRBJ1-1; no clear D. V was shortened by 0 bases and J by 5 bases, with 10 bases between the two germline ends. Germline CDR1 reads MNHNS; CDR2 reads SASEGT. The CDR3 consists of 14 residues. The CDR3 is CASSEAQRRTEAFF. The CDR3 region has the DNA TGTGCCAGCAGTGAAGCGCAGAGGCGGACTGAAGCTTTCTTT.

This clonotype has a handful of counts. The CDR3 nucleotides read TGTGCCAGCAGCCAAGGCAATTACTATGGCTACACCTTC. Translating it yields CASSQGNYYGYTF. This sequence joins TRBV3-1 and TRBJ1-2; D unresolved. The CDR3 covers 13 residues. Germline V gene lookup returns CDR1 LGHDT and CDR2 YNNKEL (reference sequence). The germline V and J ends were trimmed by 1 base and 3 bases, with 6 bases remaining between them.

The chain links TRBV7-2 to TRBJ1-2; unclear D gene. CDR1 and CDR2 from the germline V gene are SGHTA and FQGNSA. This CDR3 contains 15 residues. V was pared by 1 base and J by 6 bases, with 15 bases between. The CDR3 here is CASSLVFQAADGYTF. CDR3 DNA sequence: TGTGCCAGCAGCTTAGTCTTCCAGGCAGCGGATGGCTACACCTTC.

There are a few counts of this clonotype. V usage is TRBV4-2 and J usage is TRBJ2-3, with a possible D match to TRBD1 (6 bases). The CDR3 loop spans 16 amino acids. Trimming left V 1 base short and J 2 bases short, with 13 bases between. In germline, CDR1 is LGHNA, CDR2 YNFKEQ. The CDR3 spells CASSQGGHGNTDTQYF. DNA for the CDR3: TGTGCCAGCAGCCAAGGGGGACACGGGAACACAGATACGCAGTATTTT.

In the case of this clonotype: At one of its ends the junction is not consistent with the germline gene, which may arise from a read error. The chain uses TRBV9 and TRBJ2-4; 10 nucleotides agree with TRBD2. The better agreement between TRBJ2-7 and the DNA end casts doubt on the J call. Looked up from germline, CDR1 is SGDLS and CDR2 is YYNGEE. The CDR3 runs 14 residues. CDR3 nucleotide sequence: TGTGCCGGCAGCGGGGGGGCGGAGGCCTACGAGCAGTACTTC. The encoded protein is CAGSGGAEAYEQYF.

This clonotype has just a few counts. DNA for the CDR3: TGCAGCCCCGGGGGGTCGGGAGAGACCCAGTACTTC. The encoded protein is CSPGGSGETQYF. The rearrangement uses TRBV20-1 and TRBJ2-5; 7 bases match TRBD2. Germline V gene lookup returns CDR1 DFQATT and CDR2 SNEGSKA (reference sequence). The CDR3 covers 12 residues.

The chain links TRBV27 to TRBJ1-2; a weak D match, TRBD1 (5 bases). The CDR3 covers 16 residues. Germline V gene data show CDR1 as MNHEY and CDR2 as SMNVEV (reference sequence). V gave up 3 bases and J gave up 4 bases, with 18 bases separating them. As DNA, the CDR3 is TGTGCCAGCAGTTTTGGAGGGACTGGCATAACCTATGGCTACACCTTC. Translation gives CASSFGGTGITYGYTF.

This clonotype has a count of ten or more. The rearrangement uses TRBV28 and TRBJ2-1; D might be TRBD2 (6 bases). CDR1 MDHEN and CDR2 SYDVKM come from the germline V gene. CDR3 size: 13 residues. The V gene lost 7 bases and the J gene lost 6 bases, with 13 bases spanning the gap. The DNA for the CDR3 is TGTGCCAGCACTCTCGGGACTGTCAATGAGCAGTTCTTC. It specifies CASTLGTVNEQFF.

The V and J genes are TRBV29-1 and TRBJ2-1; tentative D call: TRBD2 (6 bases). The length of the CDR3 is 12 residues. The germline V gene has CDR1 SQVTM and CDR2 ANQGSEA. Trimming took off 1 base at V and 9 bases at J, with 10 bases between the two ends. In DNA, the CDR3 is TGCAGCGTTGAAGTGGGGGGAGTTGAGCAGTTCTTC. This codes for CSVEVGGVEQFF.

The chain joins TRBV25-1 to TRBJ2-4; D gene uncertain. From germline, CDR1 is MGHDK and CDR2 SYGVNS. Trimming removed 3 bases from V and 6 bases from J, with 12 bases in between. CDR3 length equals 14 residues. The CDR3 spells CASSDSSMGNIQYF. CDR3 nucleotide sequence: TGTGCCAGCAGTGATTCCAGCATGGGAAACATTCAGTACTTC.

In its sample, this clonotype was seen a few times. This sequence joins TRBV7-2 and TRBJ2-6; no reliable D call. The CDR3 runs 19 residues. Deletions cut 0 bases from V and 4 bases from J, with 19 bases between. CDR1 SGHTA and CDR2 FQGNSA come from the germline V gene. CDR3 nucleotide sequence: TGTGCCAGCAGCTTAGCCCCCCCCCACTTAGTGGCCGGGGCCAACGTCCTGACTTTC. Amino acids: CASSLAPPHLVAGANVLTF.

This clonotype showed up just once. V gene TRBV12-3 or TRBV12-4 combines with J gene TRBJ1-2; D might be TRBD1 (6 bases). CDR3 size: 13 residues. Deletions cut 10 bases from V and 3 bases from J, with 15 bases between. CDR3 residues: CAIKEGGYYGYTF. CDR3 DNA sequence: TGTGCCATCAAGGAGGGGGGTTACTATGGCTACACCTTC.

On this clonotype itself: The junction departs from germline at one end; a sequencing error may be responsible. As DNA, the CDR3 is TGCAGCGCCGGGGGGACTAGCGGCTACAAGGAGCAGTTCTTC. Its protein is CSAGGTSGYKEQFF. This chain connects TRBV29-1 to TRBJ2-1; 11 bases align to TRBD2. CDR1 is SQVTM, CDR2 ANQGSEA, per germline. The CDR3 has 14 residues.

For the CDR3, the DNA is TGTGCCAGCAGCTTGTTTACAGGGCCCTCTGGGGCCAACGTCCTGACTTTC. Translating gives CASSLFTGPSGANVLTF. The genes are TRBV5-6 and TRBJ2-6; D might be TRBD1 (6 bases). CDR3 length: 17 residues. The V and J ends lost 1 base and 0 bases respectively, with 11 bases between them. The V gene's germline CDR1 is SGHDT and CDR2 YYEEEE.

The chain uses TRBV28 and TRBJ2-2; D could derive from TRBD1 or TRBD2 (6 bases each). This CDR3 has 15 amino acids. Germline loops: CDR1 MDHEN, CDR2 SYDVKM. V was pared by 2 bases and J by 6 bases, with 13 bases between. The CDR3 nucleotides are TGTGCCAGCAGTTTAGTCGGGGGCGCGGCCGGGGAGCTGTTTTTT. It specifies CASSLVGGAAGELFF.

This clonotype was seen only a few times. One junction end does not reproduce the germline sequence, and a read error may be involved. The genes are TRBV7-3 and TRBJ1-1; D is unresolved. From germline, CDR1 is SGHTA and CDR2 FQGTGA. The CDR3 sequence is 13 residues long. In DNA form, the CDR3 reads TGTGCCAGCAGCGTAACTGTGGGCTCTGAAGCTTTCTTT. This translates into CASSVTVGSEAFF.

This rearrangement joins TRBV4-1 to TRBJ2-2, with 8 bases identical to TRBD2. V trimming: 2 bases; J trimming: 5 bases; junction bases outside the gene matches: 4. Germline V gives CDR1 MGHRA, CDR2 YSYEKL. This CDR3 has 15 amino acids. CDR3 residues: CASSQTPGGTGELFF. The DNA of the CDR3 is TGCGCCAGCAGCCAAACCCCGGGGGGGACCGGGGAGCTGTTTTTT.